The sequence of this TCR beta chain was determined in a study of cytomegalovirus exposure and HLA in healthy donors. Study observations and caveats: Several of the most significant clusters appeared linked to common viral pathogens, based on a later analysis. When presence/absence was analysed, sequencing depth was taken to be roughly uniform across donors.

This clone was seen a few times. The antigen remains undetermined. Germline CDR1 reads SGDLS; CDR2 reads YYNGEE. The V end was cut by 4 bases, the J end by 0 bases, with 10 bases between. This CDR3 spans 14 amino acids. The primer mix had 60 Vbeta and 13 Jbeta primers. Only in-frame clones appear in the TCRdb table, and some are missing; sequencing was by immunoSEQ multiplex PCR. The table includes about 240,000 clones, around 80% detected once. This chain links TRBV9 with TRBJ2-5; the D gene is possibly TRBD1 (6 bases). Specimen: PBMCs. The receptor comes from an older woman in good health and CMV-seropositive. CDR3: CASSHGQNQETQYF. CDR3 coding DNA: TGTGCCAGCAGCCATGGACAGAACCAAGAGACCCAGTACTTC. The full variable domain, with the rest looked up from reference TRBV9 and TRBJ2-5, is DSGVTQTPKHLITATGQRVTLRCSPRSGDLSVYWYQQSLDQGLQFLIQYYNGEERAKGNILERFSAQQFPDLHSELNLSSLELGDSALYFCASSHGQNQETQYFGPGTRLLVL.